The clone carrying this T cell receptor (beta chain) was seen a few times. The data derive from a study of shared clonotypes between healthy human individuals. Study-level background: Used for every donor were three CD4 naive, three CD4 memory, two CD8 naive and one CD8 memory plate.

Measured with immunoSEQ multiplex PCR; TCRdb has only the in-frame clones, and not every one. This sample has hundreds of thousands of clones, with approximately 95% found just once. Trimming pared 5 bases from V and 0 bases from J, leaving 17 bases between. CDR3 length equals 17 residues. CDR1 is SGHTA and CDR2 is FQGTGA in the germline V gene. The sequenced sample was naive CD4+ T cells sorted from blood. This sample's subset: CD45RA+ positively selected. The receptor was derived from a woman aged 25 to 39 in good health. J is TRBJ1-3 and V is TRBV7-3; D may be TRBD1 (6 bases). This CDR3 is CASSPQGPHISGNTIYF. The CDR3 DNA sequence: TGTGCCAGCAGCCCACAGGGACCGCACATCTCTGGAAACACCATATATTTT.